This is a list of T cell receptor beta chains from one sample in a study of shared clonotypes between healthy human individuals. TCRdb's copy holds only in-frame clones and misses some; the assay was immunoSEQ multiplex PCR. The table includes around 1.9 million clones, about 92% detected once. The specimen was naive CD8+ T cells from PBMCs. The receptors shown here come from a man younger than 35 in good health. Some clones in this sample may be carry-over from other donors' samples. Both conserved end residues are part of each CDR3. A D gene is named only where the DNA matches it firmly. The size entry is marked missing in some rows and otherwise reads once, few, many or a size class.

j_call,v_call,clone_size,d_call,cdr3_aa,cdr3_nt
TRBJ2-1,TRBV28,.,TRBD2,CASSFRLAGYNEQFF,TGTGCCAGCAGTTTTAGACTAGCGGGATACAATGAGCAGTTCTTC
TRBJ2-3,TRBV13,.,TRBD2,CATERDTDTQYF,TGTGCCACCGAGCGGGACACAGATACGCAGTATTTT
TRBJ1-4,TRBV4-1,.,TRBD1,CASSQGVRTGDEKLFF,TGCGCCAGCAGCCAAGGAGTAAGGACAGGGGATGAAAAACTGTTTTTT
TRBJ1-4,TRBV6-6,.,.,CASSYSGMGGDEKLFF,TGTGCCAGCAGTTACTCGGGAATGGGTGGGGATGAAAAACTGTTTTTT
TRBJ2-2,TRBV27,.,.,CASSPRAPNAGELFF,TGTGCCAGCAGTCCCCGGGCCCCAAACGCCGGGGAGCTGTTTTTT
TRBJ2-7,TRBV27,.,TRBD1,CASGRQGAYEQYF,TGTGCCAGCGGGAGACAGGGGGCCTACGAGCAGTACTTC
TRBJ2-7,TRBV27,.,TRBD1,CASNTQGQGLNEQYF,TGTGCCAGCAATACCCAAGGACAGGGATTAAACGAGCAGTACTTC
TRBJ2-7,TRBV7-9,.,TRBD2,CASTLAGVGSEQYF,TGTGCCAGCACGCTAGCGGGAGTTGGTAGCGAGCAGTACTTC
TRBJ1-6,TRBV27,once,.,CASSPQGPQNSPLHF,TGTGCCAGCAGCCCTCAGGGGCCCCAAAATTCACCCCTCCACTTT
TRBJ2-3,TRBV15,.,TRBD2,CATSFRTSGSTDTQYF,TGTGCCACCAGCTTCCGGACTAGCGGGAGCACAGATACGCAGTATTTT
TRBJ2-2,TRBV4-3,.,.,CASSPYTTGELFF,TGCGCCAGCAGCCCCTATACCACCGGGGAGCTGTTTTTT
TRBJ1-4,TRBV7-9,.,TRBD1,CASSPGTGTTTNEKLFF,TGTGCCAGCAGCCCAGGGACAGGGACAACAACTAATGAAAAACTGTTTTTT
TRBJ1-1,TRBV29-1,once,.,CSVEGQGPSANTEAFF,TGCAGCGTTGAAGGGCAGGGGCCCAGTGCGAACACTGAAGCTTTCTTT
TRBJ2-7,TRBV2,.,TRBD2,CASRGLADPYEQYF,TGTGCCAGCAGGGGACTAGCGGATCCCTACGAGCAGTACTTC
TRBJ2-7,TRBV5-4,.,.,CASSFRGLSYEQYF,TGTGCCAGCAGCTTTCGAGGGCTCTCCTACGAGCAGTACTTC
TRBJ2-7,TRBV13,.,.,CASSLVGKEQYF,TGTGCCAGCAGCTTAGTTGGGAAAGAGCAGTACTTC
TRBJ2-1,TRBV30,.,TRBD2,CAWALREGYNEQFF,TGTGCCTGGGCCTTGCGGGAGGGGTACAATGAGCAGTTCTTC
TRBJ1-1,TRBV27,.,.,CASSLGRLNTEAFF,TGTGCCAGCAGTTTAGGGCGGCTGAACACTGAAGCTTTCTTT
TRBJ2-3,TRBV5-1,.,TRBD2,CASSPGLADVTSTDTQYF,TGCGCCAGCAGCCCGGGACTAGCGGACGTTACTAGCACAGATACGCAGTATTTT
TRBJ2-3,TRBV6-5,.,TRBD2,CASRPPLAGGDTQYF,TGTGCCAGCAGGCCTCCACTAGCGGGAGGAGATACGCAGTATTTT
TRBJ2-2,TRBV4-1,.,.,CASSHSGKTNTGELFF,TGCGCCAGCAGCCACTCTGGGAAAACGAACACCGGGGAGCTGTTTTTT
TRBJ2-3,TRBV5-6,.,TRBD2,CASSQRLAASTDTQYF,TGTGCCAGCAGCCAACGACTAGCGGCAAGCACAGATACGCAGTATTTT
TRBJ2-2,TRBV28,.,TRBD2,CASSLFSGREVGGELFF,TGTGCCAGCAGTTTATTTAGCGGGAGGGAAGTTGGCGGGGAGCTGTTTTTT
TRBJ2-7,TRBV5-6,.,.,CASSLISSYEQYF,TGTGCCAGCAGCTTGATTAGCTCCTACGAGCAGTACTTC
TRBJ1-5,TRBV4-1,.,.,CASSQQDPRLQRGSRNQPQHF,TGCGCCAGCAGCCAACAGGATCCTCGGTTACAGCGTGGTAGTCGCAATCAGCCCCAGCATTTT
TRBJ2-7,TRBV28,once,.,CASSFPGGEDEQYF,TGTGCCAGCAGTTTCCCCGGCGGCGAAGACGAGCAGTACTTC
TRBJ1-5,TRBV7-2,.,.,CASSSGPIYSNQPQHF,TGTGCCAGCAGCTCTGGACCGATATATAGCAATCAGCCCCAGCATTTT
TRBJ2-2,TRBV9,once,TRBD2,CASSKRGLAGGSGTGELFF,TGTGCCAGCAGCAAACGCGGACTAGCGGGAGGTTCCGGCACCGGGGAGCTGTTTTTT
TRBJ2-3,TRBV5-6,.,.,CASSLSYADTQYF,TGTGCCAGCAGCTTGAGTTATGCAGATACGCAGTATTTT
TRBJ2-2,TRBV7-6,.,.,CASSLRGAETGELFF,TGTGCCAGCAGCTTAAGGGGCGCGGAAACCGGGGAGCTGTTTTTT
TRBJ1-5,TRBV25-1,.,.,CASRLPDGQPQHF,TGTGCCAGCAGATTACCCGACGGGCAGCCCCAGCATTTT
TRBJ2-7,TRBV6-1,once,TRBD1,CASSEGTGGLYEQYF,TGTGCCAGCAGTGAAGGGACAGGGGGCTTATACGAGCAGTACTTC
TRBJ1-4,TRBV13,.,.,CASSLTRRGDEKLFF,TGTGCCAGCAGCTTAACGAGGCGAGGAGATGAAAAACTGTTTTTT
TRBJ2-7,TRBV9,.,TRBD2,CASSVGGSGSNEQYF,TGTGCCAGCAGCGTAGGGGGTAGCGGGAGTAACGAGCAGTACTTC
TRBJ2-7,TRBV27,.,.,CASSFLRKPYEQYF,TGTGCCAGCAGTTTTCTCAGGAAACCCTACGAGCAGTACTTC
TRBJ1-3,TRBV7-8,.,.,CASSINPGSGNTIYF,TGTGCCAGCAGTATCAATCCGGGGTCTGGAAACACCATATATTTT
TRBJ1-1,TRBV29-1,.,.,CSSRNTEAFF,TGCAGCTCTCGGAACACTGAAGCTTTCTTT
TRBJ2-5,TRBV13,.,.,CASSYTQETQYF,TGTGCCAGCAGCTACACTCAAGAGACCCAGTACTTC
TRBJ2-1,TRBV15,.,.,CATSRSTGYSYNEQFF,TGTGCCACCAGCAGATCGACGGGGTACTCCTACAATGAGCAGTTCTTC
TRBJ1-5,TRBV19,.,.,CASSYSGGFNQPQHF,TGTGCCAGTTCTTACAGTGGGGGATTCAATCAGCCCCAGCATTTT
TRBJ1-4,TRBV6-5,once,TRBD1,CASSRQTGGYEKLFF,TGTGCCAGCAGTCGTCAGACAGGGGGATATGAAAAACTGTTTTTT
TRBJ1-2,TRBV27,once,.,CASSPGAGEYGYTF,TGTGCCAGCAGTCCCGGGGCAGGCGAATATGGCTACACCTTC